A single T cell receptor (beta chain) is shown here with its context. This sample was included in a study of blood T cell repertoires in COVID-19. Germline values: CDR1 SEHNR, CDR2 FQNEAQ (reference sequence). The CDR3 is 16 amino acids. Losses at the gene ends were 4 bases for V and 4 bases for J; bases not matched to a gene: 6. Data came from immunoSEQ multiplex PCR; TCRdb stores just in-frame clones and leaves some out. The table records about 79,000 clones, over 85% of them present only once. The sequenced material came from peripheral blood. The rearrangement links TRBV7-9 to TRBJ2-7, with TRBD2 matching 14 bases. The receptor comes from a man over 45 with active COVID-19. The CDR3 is CASSYGLAGGYYEQYF. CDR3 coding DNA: TGTGCCAGCAGCTACGGACTAGCGGGGGGTTATTACGAGCAGTACTTC.